Below, 17 T cell receptor beta chains from the same sample are listed, as sequenced in a study of blood T cell repertoires in COVID-19. Libraries were prepared by immunoSEQ multiplex PCR; TCRdb keeps only in-frame clonotypes and omits some of them. The sample holds 85,000 to 130,000 clones; 80% to 90% are singletons and the top ten take approximately 15%. Source material: peripheral blood. The receptors here all came from a middle-aged man with acute or convalescent COVID-19.

In DNA form, the CDR3 reads TGTGCCAGCAGTCAGGCCGGCCTGGGACAGGGGTCCTTTTGGAGGGGCCAAGAGACCCAGTACTTC. Protein product: CASSQAGLGQGSFWRGQETQYF. The V gene is TRBV3-1 (or the pseudogene TRBV3-2), the J gene TRBJ2-5; 10 bases are shared with TRBD1. Per the germline V gene, CDR1 is LGHDT and CDR2 is YNNKEL (reference sequence). This CDR3 region has 22 residues. V lost 6 bases to trimming and J lost 1 base; unmatched junction nucleotides: 26.

J is TRBJ1-2 and V is TRBV5-1, with a possible D match to TRBD1 (5 bases). The CDR3 spans 15 residues. Germline-derived CDR1 and CDR2 are SGHRS and YFSETQ. V shed 3 bases and J shed 14 bases, with 26 bases lying between them. In DNA, the CDR3 is TGCGCCAGCAGCTCGGGCGGTGGGGGACTTAACTTAGGGACCTTC. This sequence encodes CASSSGGGGLNLGTF.

J is TRBJ2-2 and V is TRBV24-1; the match to TRBD1 covers 7 bases. CDR1 KGHDR and CDR2 SFDVKD come from the germline V gene. Unmatched junction bases numbered 15, after V lost 5 bases and J lost 1 base. The CDR3 has 19 amino acids. CDR3 in amino acids: CATSGFSRQGSVNTGELFF. The CDR3 coding sequence is TGTGCCACCAGTGGCTTCTCCCGACAGGGATCAGTGAACACCGGGGAGCTGTTTTTT.

This chain uses TRBV5-1 with TRBJ1-1; TRBD1 aligns across 8 bases. CDR3 length equals 15 residues. In germline, CDR1 is SGHRS, CDR2 YFSETQ. With V trimmed by 0 bases and J by 3 bases, 4 bases remained unmatched. CDR3 protein: CASSLGLQGDTEAFF. The CDR3 coding sequence is TGCGCCAGCAGCTTGGGATTACAGGGGGACACTGAAGCTTTCTTT.

This clone came up once. The CDR3 loop reads CASSLAGYEQFF. The DNA of the CDR3 is TGTGCCAGCAGCCTAGCGGGCTATGAGCAGTTCTTC. V is TRBV12-3 or TRBV12-4 and J is TRBJ2-1; 8 nucleotides line up with TRBD2. The CDR3 spans 12 residues. After removal of 6 bases from V and 8 bases from J, the junction contained 3 bases not matched to a gene.

The genes are TRBV29-1 and TRBJ1-5; 9 bases map to TRBD1. J was trimmed by 4 bases and V by 4 bases; bases with no gene match: 2. The CDR3 runs to 13 residues. The germline CDR1 and CDR2 sequences are SQVTM and ANQGSEA. As DNA, the CDR3 is TGCAGCGTTGGTGGGACAGGGAATCAGCCCCAGCATTTT. Translating it yields CSVGGTGNQPQHF.

This clone was detected a few times. This rearrangement joins TRBV9 to TRBJ2-7; the D is unclear. This CDR3 is 13 amino acids long. V dropped 0 bases and J dropped 5 bases, with 9 bases sitting between them. Per the germline V gene, CDR1 is SGDLS and CDR2 is YYNGEE. The CDR3: CASSVGQRHEQYF. The CDR3, as DNA: TGTGCCAGCAGCGTAGGACAACGGCACGAGCAGTACTTC.

The chain combines TRBV24-1 with TRBJ2-4; 7 bases match TRBD2. The CDR3 length is 15 residues. J lost 6 bases, V lost 1 base, and 5 bases had no gene match. The germline gives CDR1 KGHDR, CDR2 SFDVKD. The CDR3 nucleotides are TGTGCCACCAGTGATTTCCCTGGGGGGGGAAACATTCAGTACTTC. Translated: CATSDFPGGGNIQYF.

CDR3 bases: TGTGCCAGCAGACAACAGGGGGGGGTCACCGGGGAGCTGTTTTTT. Amino acid sequence: CASRQQGGVTGELFF. This chain uses TRBV6-5 with TRBJ2-2; TRBD1 might be the D (8 bases). The CDR3 is made up of 15 amino acids. V gave up 6 bases and J gave up 4 bases, with 15 bases separating them. Germline loops: CDR1 MNHEY, CDR2 SVGAGI.

The chain combines TRBV6-5 with TRBJ2-2; D unresolved. The germline gives CDR1 MNHEY, CDR2 SVGAGI. V dropped 0 bases and J dropped 6 bases, with 11 bases sitting between them. The CDR3 is 15 amino acids. The CDR3 DNA sequence: TGTGCCAGCAGTTACTCCTTTTTGCAGTCCGGGGAGCTGTTTTTT. It encodes CASSYSFLQSGELFF.

The V call is TRBV9, the J call TRBJ1-2, with 8 bases fitting TRBD1. This CDR3 has 15 residues. With 4 bases clipped from V and 1 base from J, the junction kept 6 bases outside the gene matches. Germline V gives CDR1 SGDLS, CDR2 YYNGEE. Here the CDR3 reads CASSSGTGGNYGYTF. The CDR3 coding sequence is TGTGCCAGCAGCTCAGGGACAGGTGGTAACTATGGCTACACCTTC.

The chain uses TRBV15 and TRBJ1-5; D gene ambiguous. This CDR3 region has 16 residues. Germline CDR1 is LNHNV and CDR2 is YYDKDF (reference sequence). V was cut by 0 bases and J by 3 bases, with 12 bases left in between. CDR3: CATSREVLGINQPQHF. In DNA, the CDR3 is TGTGCCACCAGCAGAGAGGTATTGGGCATCAATCAGCCCCAGCATTTT.

V is TRBV29-1 and J is TRBJ2-1, with D perhaps matching TRBD2 (6 bases). This CDR3 is 12 amino acids long. From germline, CDR1 is SQVTM and CDR2 ANQGSEA. Trimming stripped 4 bases from V and 2 bases from J, with 6 bases between. The CDR3 sequence: CSVGLAYNEQFF. CDR3 in DNA: TGCAGCGTTGGACTAGCCTACAATGAGCAGTTCTTC.

The chain combines TRBV5-4 with TRBJ2-1; the D gene is possibly TRBD2 (7 bases). Between the trimmed V and J ends, which lost 5 bases and 6 bases, there was a span of 12 bases. Germline CDR1 and CDR2: SGHNT and YYREEE (reference sequence). The CDR3 is 13 residues long. CDR3 loop: CASRGGQGNEQFF. The CDR3 region has the DNA TGTGCCAGCAGGGGGGGGCAGGGCAATGAGCAGTTCTTC.

The rearrangement links TRBV4-2 to TRBJ2-2, with 9 bases that match TRBD2. Germline lookup yields CDR1 LGHNA and CDR2 YNFKEQ. The CDR3 loop spans 16 amino acids. V was clipped by 4 bases and J by 5 bases; unmatched bases: 8. The CDR3 here is CASSPIAGAGTGELFF. CDR3 coding DNA: TGTGCCAGCAGCCCCATAGCGGGAGCGGGAACCGGGGAGCTGTTTTTT.

The chain uses TRBV6-6 and TRBJ1-2; D remains ambiguous. Trimming stripped 2 bases from V and 7 bases from J, with 8 bases between. Germline assignment: CDR1 MNHNY and CDR2 SVGAGI (reference sequence). This CDR3 has 12 residues. Written as DNA, the CDR3 is TGTGCCAGCAGTTACGTGCCCAGTGGCTACACCTTC. Translating gives CASSYVPSGYTF.

The rearrangement joins TRBV5-1 to TRBJ2-5; 12 bases agree with TRBD1. The CDR3 is 16 residues long. Trimming took 6 bases from V and 0 from J; bases not matched to a gene: 6. Germline V lookup: CDR1 SGHRS, CDR2 YFSETQ. The DNA for the CDR3 is TGCGCCAGCAAGGGAGGGACAGGGGGCTACCAAGAGACCCAGTACTTC. Its protein product is CASKGGTGGYQETQYF.